This T cell receptor (beta chain) is drawn from a study of response to subunit inactivated influenza vaccine. Study-wide results and caveats: Authors suggested few new T cells are recruited by each seasonal influenza vaccination.

TCRdb re-called the RT-PCR reads with MiXCR, one entry per CDR3 protein. The profile shows about 240,000 distinct CDR3 sequences, 12% of them singletons. With regard to this clonotype: Its antigen remains unknown.

Germline loops: CDR1 DFQATT, CDR2 SNEGSKA (reference sequence). Trimming pared 7 bases from V and 1 base from J, leaving 7 bases between. The CDR3 sequence is 11 residues long. This receptor was identified in a man in his fifties who received an inactivated influenza vaccine. J is TRBJ1-2 and V is TRBV20-1; no clear D. The sample in question was non-naive T cells sorted from PBMCs, obtained around 15 days before vaccination. CDR3 nucleotides: TGCAGTGTGGGCAATAACTATGGCTACACCTTC. As protein: CSVGNNYGYTF.